This section outlines one TCR beta chain sequence together with its context. The CDR3 totals 15 residues. The germline V gene encodes CDR1 SGHTA and CDR2 FQGNSA. Unmatched junction bases numbered 6, after V lost 4 bases and J lost 7 bases. TCRdb's copy holds only in-frame clones and misses some; the assay was immunoSEQ multiplex PCR. The sample has some 30,000 clones; about 87% are singletons. This sample is drawn from a study of somatic mutations in cytotoxic T cells in rheumatoid arthritis. The TCR originated in an adult with rheumatoid arthritis. The gene calls are TRBV7-2 and TRBJ2-2, with 10 bases identical to TRBD1. Sequenced sample: CD8+ T cells sorted from blood. Here the CDR3 DNA reads TGTGCCAGCAGCTCCCGGGACAGGGGTTACGGGGAGCTGTTTTTT. As protein: CASSSRDRGYGELFF.